This T cell receptor beta chain was found in a study of molecular identifiers for immune sequencing clone quantification. Study-wide results and limits: Because of identical TCR molecules sharing a barcode, sizes of highly expanded clones could be underestimated.

This clonotype came up many times. Its antigen is as yet unknown. Germline CDR1 MGHRA, CDR2 YSYEKL. The CDR3 consists of 18 residues. Unmatched junction bases numbered 12, after V lost 3 bases and J lost 3 bases. Generation of bulk TCR libraries relied on previously described methods and listed TCR primers. TCRdb reprocessed the PCR reads with MiXCR, giving one entry per CDR3 protein. The data show over 600,000 distinct CDR3 sequences, roughly 21% seen once. This TCR was sampled from a human donor in good health. Some libraries in this study had Jurkat cell RNA spiked in. This rearrangement joins TRBV4-1 to TRBJ1-5; 9 bases are a match to TRBD1. Sequencing was carried out using naive CD8+ T cells from blood, with Jurkat cell RNA spiked in. The subset is: FACS-sorted CD8+CD4-CCR7+CD45RA+ naive T cells. CDR3 DNA: TGCGCCAGCAGCCATTTCCCCGCGGGACAGGGTTACAATCAGCCCCAGCATTTT. Protein sequence: CASSHFPAGQGYNQPQHF.